The 29 T cell receptor beta chains below come from one sample, sequenced in a study of T cells in Graves' hyperthyroidism and ophthalmopathy. RNA transcripts gave rise to amplified TCR beta CDR3 regions. RT-PCR in the first round (using the HTBI primer set) targeted the TCR CDR3. TCRdb ran MiXCR on the multiplex PCR reads and lists one entry per CDR3 protein. The sample carries a few hundred thousand distinct CDR3 sequences, more than 13% recorded once. The sequencing sample was made of blood. The receptors come from a woman aged 25 to 39 with Graves' hyperthyroidism.

In its sample, this clonotype was seen many times. The CDR3: CASTTYRVPKTNEKLFF. The CDR3 DNA reads TGTGCCAGCACTACCTACAGGGTACCTAAAACTAATGAAAAACTGTTTTTT. The rearrangement links TRBV28 to TRBJ1-4; D possibly corresponds to TRBD1 (6 bases). The CDR3 length is 17 residues. Germline CDR1 is MDHEN and CDR2 is SYDVKM. V was shortened by 7 bases and J by 1 base, with 19 bases between the two germline ends.

In this sample, this clonotype turned up many times. V gene TRBV7-9 combines with J gene TRBJ2-3, with D possibly matching TRBD2 (6 bases). Trimming left V 6 bases short and J 6 bases short, with 10 bases between. Per the germline V gene, CDR1 is SEHNR and CDR2 is FQNEAQ (reference sequence). The length of the CDR3 is 12 residues. The CDR3 protein is CASSPTSDTQYF. In nucleotides, the CDR3 is TGTGCCAGCAGTCCCACTAGCGATACGCAGTATTTT.

This clonotype was counted a few times. V gene TRBV3-1 combines with J gene TRBJ1-6, with a possible D match to TRBD1 (5 bases). The CDR3 is 16 amino acids. V was clipped by 4 bases and J by 5 bases, with 15 bases between them. The germline CDR1 and CDR2 sequences are LGHDT and YNNKEL (reference sequence). The CDR3 reads CASSPFLDTHNSPLHF. CDR3 DNA sequence: TGTGCCAGCAGCCCGTTCTTGGACACCCATAATTCACCCCTCCACTTT. Full variable domain (outside the CDR3, taken from reference TRBV3-1 and TRBJ1-6): DTAVSQTPKYLVTQMGNDKSIKCEQNLGHDTMYWYKQDSKKFLKIMFSYNNKELIINETVPNRFSPKSPDKAHLNLHINSLELGDSAVYFCASSPFLDTHNSPLHFGNGTRLTVT.

V is TRBV2 and J is TRBJ2-3, with a weak D call TRBD1 (5 bases). This CDR3 is built from 13 residues. V was clipped by 3 bases and J by 8 bases, with 12 bases between them. Germline V gene lookup returns CDR1 SNHLY and CDR2 FYNNEI. In nucleotides, the CDR3 is TGTGCCAGCAGTGATAGACAGCAGGGTACGCAGTATTTT. Protein product: CASSDRQQGTQYF.

This clonotype was recorded at least ten times. The chain joins TRBV20-1 to TRBJ2-6, with 7 bases matching TRBD1. The CDR3 is made up of 15 amino acids. In germline, CDR1 is DFQATT, CDR2 SNEGSKA (reference sequence). Losses at the gene ends were 6 bases for V and 1 base for J; bases not matched to a gene: 6. The DNA for the CDR3 is TGCAGTGCCTGGAGACAGGGATCTGGGGCCAACGTCCTGACTTTC. It specifies CSAWRQGSGANVLTF.

This clonotype was seen ten or more times. This sequence joins TRBV28 and TRBJ2-5; D is unresolved. CDR3 length: 14 amino acids. The germline V and J ends were trimmed by 7 bases and 4 bases, with 16 bases remaining between them. Germline V gene sequence: CDR1 MDHEN, CDR2 SYDVKM. The CDR3 loop reads CASTTSAVGETQYF. The CDR3 bases are TGTGCCAGCACCACCAGCGCTGTTGGAGAGACCCAGTACTTC.

This clonotype was detected many times. The chain links TRBV2 to TRBJ2-1; TRBD1 might be the D (7 bases). V lost 4 bases and J lost 6, with 16 bases in between. In germline, CDR1 is SNHLY, CDR2 FYNNEI. The CDR3 consists of 15 residues. This CDR3 is CASSGAGQLLNEQFF. The CDR3 DNA reads as TGTGCCAGCAGTGGGGCGGGACAGCTCCTCAATGAGCAGTTCTTC.

V gene TRBV14 combines with J gene TRBJ1-5, with D hard to call. The CDR3 is 14 amino acids. Trimming shortened V by 3 bases and J by 3 bases, and 9 bases separated the two germline ends. Germline CDR1 reads SGHDN; CDR2 reads FVKESK. The CDR3 region is CASSQGGYNQPQHF. As DNA, the CDR3 is TGTGCCAGCAGCCAGGGCGGATACAATCAGCCCCAGCATTTT.

This clonotype was seen repeatedly, ten times or more. This chain joins TRBV3-1 and TRBJ2-7; weak D call: TRBD1 (5 bases). The CDR3 covers 14 residues. Trimming pared 1 base from V and 2 bases from J, leaving 9 bases between. Germline CDR1 reads LGHDT; CDR2 reads YNNKEL (reference sequence). DNA of the CDR3: TGTGCCAGCAGCCAAGTGCAGGGCGCCTACGAGCAGTACTTC. Its protein is CASSQVQGAYEQYF.

This clonotype has only a few counts. The chain carries TRBV20-1 and TRBJ1-1, with 7 nucleotides matching TRBD1. Germline V gene sequence: CDR1 DFQATT, CDR2 SNEGSKA (reference sequence). With V trimmed by 0 bases and J by 1 base, 8 bases remained unmatched. This CDR3 region has 16 residues. The CDR3 here is CSARDRGGRRNTEAFF. The CDR3, as DNA: TGCAGTGCTAGAGATCGAGGGGGCCGAAGGAACACTGAAGCTTTCTTT.

The rearrangement uses TRBV4-1 and TRBJ1-2; TRBD1 is a possible D gene (6 bases). V lost 4 bases and J lost 4, with 13 bases in between. Germline CDR1 and CDR2: MGHRA and YSYEKL. The CDR3 has 14 residues. The CDR3 here is CASSLKTGIYGYTF. CDR3 DNA: TGCGCCAGCAGCCTGAAAACAGGGATCTATGGCTACACCTTC.

J is TRBJ2-5 and V is TRBV11-2, with D perhaps matching TRBD2 (6 bases). The germline V gene encodes CDR1 SGHAT and CDR2 FQNNGV. Trimming stripped 5 bases from V and 4 bases from J, with 17 bases between. The CDR3 is 15 amino acids. CDR3 sequence reads: CASSPREAGRETQYF. The DNA for the CDR3 is TGTGCCAGCAGCCCTAGGGAGGCAGGGCGAGAGACCCAGTACTTC. The complete variable domain, with remaining parts taken from reference TRBV11-2 and TRBJ2-5, reads EAGVAQSPRYKIIEKRQSVAFWCNPISGHATLYWYQQILGQGPKLLIQFQNNGVVDDSQLPKDRFSAERLKGVDSTLKIQPAKLEDSAVYLCASSPREAGRETQYFGPGTRLLVL.

The chain carries TRBV6-1 and TRBJ1-5; 8 bases map to TRBD1. In germline, CDR1 is MNHNS, CDR2 SASEGT. The CDR3 loop spans 15 amino acids. V was pared by 5 bases and J by 5 bases, with 8 bases of the junction left unmatched. CDR3 bases: TGTGCCAGCAGTCCCAGGGGGCAGGGTTATCAGCCCCAGCATTTT. Its protein product is CASSPRGQGYQPQHF.

The rearrangement links TRBV6-1 to TRBJ2-7, with TRBD2 matching 9 bases. Germline values: CDR1 MNHNS, CDR2 SASEGT. Unmatched junction bases numbered 5, after V lost 7 bases and J lost 4 bases. The CDR3 has 13 amino acids. This CDR3 is CASKREVGYEQYF. In nucleotides, the CDR3 is TGTGCCAGCAAGCGGGAGGTCGGGTACGAGCAGTACTTC.

This clonotype was counted many times. The rearrangement joins TRBV9 to TRBJ2-7; the match to TRBD1 covers 9 bases. Germline CDR1 SGDLS, CDR2 YYNGEE. V lost 2 bases and J lost 5; bases outside the gene matches: 5. The CDR3 covers 14 residues. This chain's CDR3 is CASSVGQGYNEQYF. Here the CDR3 DNA reads TGTGCCAGCAGCGTGGGACAGGGCTACAACGAGCAGTACTTC.

This clonotype was detected only a few times. The chain links TRBV28 to TRBJ2-7; TRBD2 agrees at 7 bases. Germline V gives CDR1 MDHEN, CDR2 SYDVKM. This CDR3 has 14 residues. The J segment lost 3 bases and the V segment lost 7 bases, leaving 9 bases of the junction unmatched. The chain's CDR3 is CASMGGGVGYEQYF. CDR3 DNA sequence: TGTGCCAGCATGGGGGGAGGGGTAGGCTACGAGCAGTACTTC.

This clonotype has ten or more counts. The chain recombines TRBV30 with TRBJ2-7, with D uncertain. The CDR3 length is 11 residues. Germline V gene sequence: CDR1 GTSNPN, CDR2 SVGIG (reference sequence). Trimming removed 2 bases at V and 5 bases at J, with 7 bases between. CDR3 amino acids: CAWSHGHEQYF. For the CDR3, the DNA is TGTGCCTGGAGTCACGGGCACGAGCAGTACTTC. Full variable domain (remainder filled in from reference TRBV30 and TRBJ2-7): SQTIHQWPATLVQPVGSPLSLECTVEGTSNPNLYWYRQAAGRGLQLLFYSVGIGQISSEVPQNLSASRPQDRQFILSSKKLLLSDSGFYLCAWSHGHEQYFGPGTRLTVT.

The table lists this clonotype with many counts. The chain employs TRBV2 and TRBJ2-7; D gene ambiguous. The CDR3 runs to 14 residues. CDR1 and CDR2 from the germline V gene are SNHLY and FYNNEI. V shed 5 bases and J shed 7 bases, with 18 bases lying between them. The chain's CDR3 is CASSWQARSREQYF. The CDR3 region has the DNA TGTGCCAGCAGTTGGCAGGCGAGGAGTCGTGAGCAGTACTTC. Drawing the rest from reference TRBV2 and TRBJ2-7, the complete variable domain is EPEVTQTPSHQVTQMGQEVILRCVPISNHLYFYWYRQILGQKVEFLVSFYNNEISEKSEIFDDQFSVERPDGSNFTLKIRSTKLEDSAMYFCASSWQARSREQYFGPGTRLTVT.

This clonotype was picked up many times. V is TRBV7-2 and J is TRBJ2-7, with 8 bases fitting TRBD2. CDR1 and CDR2 (germline): SGHTA, FQGNSA. With 3 bases clipped from V and 2 bases from J, the junction kept 3 bases outside the gene matches. The CDR3 has 14 residues. CDR3 loop: CASSFSGATYEQYF. The CDR3 DNA is TGTGCCAGCAGCTTTAGCGGGGCTACCTACGAGCAGTACTTC. The entire variable domain, with the rest obtained from reference TRBV7-2 and TRBJ2-7, is as follows: GAGVSQSPSNKVTEKGKDVELRCDPISGHTALYWYRQSLGQGLEFLIYFQGNSAPDKSGLPSDRFSAERTGGSVSTLTIQRTQQEDSAVYLCASSFSGATYEQYFGPGTRLTVT.

This clonotype was seen ten or more times. The V call is TRBV24-1, the J call TRBJ2-1; no reliable D call. CDR1 KGHDR and CDR2 SFDVKD come from the germline V gene. V lost 8 bases and J 1 base, leaving 20 bases between the germline ends. The CDR3 contains 17 residues. The CDR3 reads CATTSGPGSPSYNEQFF. The CDR3 DNA sequence: TGTGCCACCACCTCCGGCCCCGGCTCCCCTTCCTACAATGAGCAGTTCTTC.

This chain uses TRBV18 with TRBJ1-6; D remains ambiguous. CDR1 KGHSH and CDR2 LQKENI come from the germline V gene. Trimming pared 6 bases from V and 8 bases from J, leaving 23 bases between. There are 17 residues in the CDR3. CDR3 sequence reads: CASSNMRLGNRDSPLHF. In DNA form, the CDR3 reads TGTGCCAGCTCGAACATGAGGCTTGGGAACAGAGATTCACCCCTCCACTTT.

The chain employs TRBV2 and TRBJ1-2; the match to TRBD1 covers 9 bases. J gave up 6 bases and V 11 bases, and 10 bases lay outside the gene matches. The CDR3 extends over 13 amino acids. CDR1 and CDR2 from the germline V gene are SNHLY and FYNNEI. CDR3 loop: CAGTGGARDGYTF. CDR3 DNA sequence: TGTGCCGGTACAGGGGGCGCTCGGGATGGCTACACCTTC. Full variable domain (missing parts from reference TRBV2 and TRBJ1-2): EPEVTQTPSHQVTQMGQEVILRCVPISNHLYFYWYRQILGQKVEFLVSFYNNEISEKSEIFDDQFSVERPDGSNFTLKIRSTKLEDSAMYFCAGTGGARDGYTFGSGTRLTVV.

The CDR3 protein is CASMGASSYEQYF. Written as DNA, the CDR3 is TGCGCCAGCATGGGCGCTAGCAGCTACGAGCAGTACTTC. The gene calls are TRBV10-2 and TRBJ2-7; perhaps TRBD2 as D (5 bases). The CDR3 spans 13 residues. V lost 7 bases and J 3 bases, leaving 13 bases between the germline ends. Germline V gene lookup returns CDR1 WSHSY and CDR2 SAAADI.

This clonotype was observed a few times. In nucleotides, the CDR3 is TGTGCCAGCAGTCAATACCCGGCTACCGGAGCAGATACGCAGTATTTT. It specifies CASSQYPATGADTQYF. V gene TRBV6-2 or TRBV6-3 combines with J gene TRBJ2-3; the D is unclear. The CDR3 loop spans 16 amino acids. Trimming pared 5 bases from V and 4 bases from J, leaving 19 bases between. Germline V gene lookup returns CDR1 MNHEY and CDR2 SVGEGT.

This clonotype came up many times. This rearrangement joins TRBV30 to TRBJ2-2; TRBD1 agrees at 11 bases. Germline V gene data show CDR1 as GTSNPN and CDR2 as SVGIG (reference sequence). The CDR3 runs 16 residues. Losses at the gene ends were 4 bases for V and 6 bases for J; bases not matched to a gene: 10. The CDR3 nucleotides are TGTGCCTGGAAGGTGGACAGGGGGCAAAAGGCCGGGGAGCTGTTTTTT. Amino acid sequence: CAWKVDRGQKAGELFF.

Ten or more counts support this clonotype. This sequence joins TRBV5-1 and TRBJ1-6, with 9 bases that match TRBD1. Germline lookup yields CDR1 SGHRS and CDR2 YFSETQ. With V trimmed by 4 bases and J by 7 bases, 3 bases remained unmatched. The CDR3 is 14 residues long. DNA of the CDR3: TGCGCCAGCAGCGCGACAGGGGGAAATTCACCCCTCCACTTT. It yields the protein CASSATGGNSPLHF. Full variable domain (rest looked up from reference TRBV5-1 and TRBJ1-6): KAGVTQTPRYLIKTRGQQVTLSCSPISGHRSVSWYQQTPGQGLQFLFEYFSETQRNKGNFPGRFSGRQFSNSRSEMNVSTLELGDSALYLCASSATGGNSPLHFGNGTRLTVT.

This clonotype was seen at least ten times. The V and J genes are TRBV11-2 and TRBJ2-1, with TRBD2 matching 13 bases. Looked up from germline, CDR1 is SGHAT and CDR2 is FQNNGV. This CDR3 comprises 16 residues. V dropped 3 bases and J dropped 8; count of bases not matched to a gene: 7. The CDR3 coding sequence is TGTGCCAGCAGCTTCATACTAGCGGGAGGGCCCTATGAGCAGTTCTTC. Its protein is CASSFILAGGPYEQFF. Full variable domain (missing parts from reference TRBV11-2 and TRBJ2-1): EAGVAQSPRYKIIEKRQSVAFWCNPISGHATLYWYQQILGQGPKLLIQFQNNGVVDDSQLPKDRFSAERLKGVDSTLKIQPAKLEDSAVYLCASSFILAGGPYEQFFGPGTRLTVL.

The genes are TRBV4-1 and TRBJ2-5; no clear D gene. The CDR3 is 14 amino acids. Germline CDR1 and CDR2: MGHRA and YSYEKL. The V gene lost 1 base and the J gene lost 7 bases, with 13 bases spanning the gap. CDR3 DNA sequence: TGCGCCAGCAGCCAAGTGGTTAGGGTAGGGACCCAGTACTTC. This gives the protein CASSQVVRVGTQYF.

With respect to this clonotype: A single base separates this from a much larger clone, so it may be a read error. This rearrangement joins TRBV6-1 to TRBJ1-1; 7 bases align to TRBD1. The CDR3 is made up of 14 amino acids. Germline V gene sequence: CDR1 MNHNS, CDR2 SASEGT. The trim removed 7 bases at V and 4 bases at J, leaving 9 bases unmatched. CDR3 region: CASTEEGTVTEAFF. CDR3 nucleotides: TGTGCCAGCACTGAGGAGGGGACAGTCACTGAAGCTTTCTTT.